One sample yielded the 24 T cell receptor beta chains listed below, sequenced in a study of PD-L1 blockade in urothelial cancer. The protocol was immunoSEQ multiplex PCR, while the TCRdb copy is restricted to in-frame clones and leaves out a portion. The sample holds more than 90,000 clones, approximately 90% seen once. Time point specified: peripheral blood 6 weeks after treatment start. This material consisted of PBMCs, taken around atezolizumab (anti-PD-L1) treatment. Receptors originate from a man aged 60-69 years with urothelial cancer.

The chain recombines TRBV7-8 with TRBJ1-2; D call uncertain. The ends were cut back, 1 base at V and 4 bases at J, with 10 bases in the middle. The CDR3 sequence is 14 residues long. Per the germline V gene, CDR1 is SGHVS and CDR2 is FQNEAQ. The CDR3 protein is CASSLGLTFYGYTF. The CDR3 DNA sequence: TGTGCCAGCAGCTTAGGGCTCACATTCTATGGCTACACCTTC.

The chain joins TRBV2 to TRBJ2-7, with 9 bases that match TRBD1. Losses at the gene ends were 4 bases for V and 3 bases for J; bases not matched to a gene: 4. This CDR3 spans 14 amino acids. CDR1 is SNHLY and CDR2 is FYNNEI in the germline V gene. The CDR3 nucleotides read TGTGCCAGCAGTGCGGGACAGGGTGACTACGAGCAGTACTTC. Its translation: CASSAGQGDYEQYF.

This rearrangement joins TRBV5-1 to TRBJ2-5; TRBD1 aligns across 11 bases. The CDR3 consists of 14 residues. The V gene end was trimmed by 4 bases and the J gene end by 5 bases; junction bases not matched to a gene: 4. Germline loops: CDR1 SGHRS, CDR2 YFSETQ. The CDR3 nucleotides read TGCGCCAGCAGCAGGTGGGACAGGGGGGAGACCCAGTACTTC. Translation gives CASSRWDRGETQYF.

The genes are TRBV29-1 and TRBJ2-3; TRBD2 might be the D (6 bases). Germline V lookup: CDR1 SQVTM, CDR2 ANQGSEA. This CDR3 comprises 12 residues. V lost 4 bases, J lost 4 bases, and 9 bases lay in between. The CDR3 DNA follows: TGCAGCGTTGCCGGGGGTGCAGATACGCAGTATTTT. Amino acids: CSVAGGADTQYF.

The genes are TRBV7-2 and TRBJ2-7; possibly TRBD2 for D (7 bases). The V end was cut by 5 bases, the J end by 1 base, with 18 bases between. The CDR3 is 16 residues long. The germline V gene encodes CDR1 SGHTA and CDR2 FQGNSA. For the CDR3, the DNA is TGTGCCAGCAGCCCAACTCCGGGGAGGGGGTCCTACGAGCAGTACTTC. Amino acid sequence: CASSPTPGRGSYEQYF. The whole variable domain, filled in from reference TRBV7-2 and TRBJ2-7, reads GAGVSQSPSNKVTEKGKDVELRCDPISGHTALYWYRQSLGQGLEFLIYFQGNSAPDKSGLPSDRFSAERTGGSVSTLTIQRTQQEDSAVYLCASSPTPGRGSYEQYFGPGTRLTVT.

The DNA for the CDR3 is TGTGCCAGCAAAAGAATGGGGCAGCTTTTGAACACCGGGGAGCTGTTTTTT. Its translation: CASKRMGQLLNTGELFF. This chain joins TRBV19 and TRBJ2-2; D might be TRBD1 (5 bases). The CDR3 loop spans 17 amino acids. The V and J ends lost 9 bases and 1 base respectively, with 21 bases between them. Germline CDR1 and CDR2: LNHDA and SQIVND (reference sequence).

V is TRBV25-1 and J is TRBJ2-3, with D possibly matching TRBD1 (5 bases). The V and J ends lost 3 bases and 5 bases respectively, with 9 bases between them. The CDR3 is 13 residues long. Germline lookup yields CDR1 MGHDK and CDR2 SYGVNS. In nucleotides, the CDR3 is TGTGCCAGCAGTGATTCTAGGGGAGATACGCAGTATTTT. It is translated as CASSDSRGDTQYF.

The V and J genes are TRBV28 and TRBJ2-7; 10 bases align to TRBD2. Germline assignment: CDR1 MDHEN and CDR2 SYDVKM. Trimming at V came to 7 bases and at J to 1 base, leaving 1 base not matched to a gene. The CDR3 sequence is 13 residues long. This CDR3 reads CASNSGGSYEQYF. CDR3 bases: TGTGCCAGCAATAGCGGGGGGTCCTACGAGCAGTACTTC. The full variable domain, in which reference TRBV28 and TRBJ2-7 provide the parts outside the CDR3, is DVKVTQSSRYLVKRTGEKVFLECVQDMDHENMFWYRQDPGLGLRLIYFSYDVKMKEKGDIPEGYSVSREKKERFSLILESASTNQTSMYLCASNSGGSYEQYFGPGTRLTVT.

The rearrangement links TRBV19 to TRBJ1-5; D is ambiguous. V dropped 6 bases and J dropped 0 bases, with 12 bases sitting between them. The CDR3 is 15 amino acids. Germline loops: CDR1 LNHDA, CDR2 SQIVND (reference sequence). The CDR3: CASRDGLNSNQPQHF. CDR3 bases: TGTGCCAGTAGGGATGGACTCAATAGCAATCAGCCCCAGCATTTT. Filled out from reference TRBV19 and TRBJ1-5, the complete variable domain reads DGGITQSPKYLFRKEGQNVTLSCEQNLNHDAMYWYRQDPGQGLRLIYYSQIVNDFQKGDIAEGYSVSREKKESFPLTVTSAQKNPTAFYLCASRDGLNSNQPQHFGDGTRLSIL.

The table lists this clone with a few counts. V usage is TRBV10-3 and J usage is TRBJ1-1; D is unclear. The CDR3 is made up of 13 amino acids. Germline-derived CDR1 and CDR2 are ENHRY and SYGVKD. The ends were cut back, 2 bases at V and 7 bases at J, with 11 bases in the middle. The CDR3 DNA reads as TGTGCCATCAGTGAGAACGGTTATTTTGAAGCTTTCTTT. Its protein is CAISENGYFEAFF.

The CDR3 region has the DNA TGTGCCAGCAGCTTAGGAGGGACAGTTAGCAATCAGCCCCAGCATTTT. This codes for CASSLGGTVSNQPQHF. The J gene is TRBJ1-5, the V gene TRBV7-2, with 7 bases that match TRBD1. Trimming cost V 1 base and J 0 bases; bases outside gene matches: 3. CDR3 length equals 16 residues. The germline CDR1 and CDR2 sequences are SGHTA and FQGNSA.

The chain employs TRBV5-4 and TRBJ2-2; 8 bases are a match to TRBD2. V lost 1 base to trimming and J lost 6 bases; unmatched junction nucleotides: 11. CDR3 length equals 17 residues. Germline V lookup: CDR1 SGHNT, CDR2 YYREEE (reference sequence). CDR3 bases: TGTGCCAGCAGCTTGAGATCGGGACTAGTCGTCCCCGGGGAGCTGTTTTTT. Amino acids: CASSLRSGLVVPGELFF. Full variable domain (rest looked up from reference TRBV5-4 and TRBJ2-2): ETGVTQSPTHLIKTRGQQVTLRCSSQSGHNTVSWYQQALGQGPQFIFQYYREEENGRGNFPPRFSGLQFPNYSSELNVNALELDDSALYLCASSLRSGLVVPGELFFGEGSRLTVL.

This clone showed up just once. The genes are TRBV4-3 and TRBJ2-6; D is perhaps TRBD1 (5 bases). The CDR3 contains 22 residues. CDR1 and CDR2 (germline): LGHNA, YSLEER. Trimming took 0 bases from V and 1 from J, leaving 25 bases between them. The CDR3 nucleotides read TGCGCCAGCAGCCAAGAGCCGGATTCAGCCTCAGGGTGGAGTTCTGGGGCCAACGTCCTGACTTTC. It yields the protein CASSQEPDSASGWSSGANVLTF.

Points on this clone: The same CDR3 is also encoded by other DNA sequences in this sample. The CDR3: CATSRDRRDTQYF. DNA of the CDR3: TGTGCCACCAGCAGAGATAGGCGGGATACGCAGTATTTT. The gene calls are TRBV15 and TRBJ2-3; D is uncertain. The CDR3 covers 13 residues. The V end was cut by 0 bases, the J end by 6 bases, with 7 bases between. Germline loops: CDR1 LNHNV, CDR2 YYDKDF (reference sequence).

The rearrangement links TRBV5-6 to TRBJ1-6; no reliable D call. The CDR3 runs to 19 residues. The germline V and J ends were trimmed by 0 bases and 8 bases, with 24 bases remaining between them. The germline gives CDR1 SGHDT, CDR2 YYEEEE. CDR3 in DNA: TGTGCCAGCAGCTTGGTATTTTGTCGGGGATTTTTGCCTGATTCACCCCTCCACTTT. Translating it yields CASSLVFCRGFLPDSPLHF.

This chain joins TRBV27 and TRBJ1-5; D remains unclear. Trimming took 3 bases from V and 5 from J, leaving 8 bases between them. Germline V CDR1 and CDR2: MNHEY, SMNVEV (reference sequence). The CDR3 is 13 amino acids. The CDR3 DNA reads TGTGCCAGCAGTTTGAGTTATTATCAGCCCCAGCATTTT. It translates to CASSLSYYQPQHF.

The chain employs TRBV6-5 and TRBJ1-2, with 10 bases lining up with TRBD1. Germline lookup yields CDR1 MNHEY and CDR2 SVGAGI. V gave up 5 bases and J gave up 8 bases; unmatched junction bases: 2. The CDR3 runs to 12 residues. The chain's CDR3 is CASSRQGAGYTF. Here the CDR3 DNA reads TGTGCCAGCAGTCGACAGGGGGCGGGCTACACCTTC.

This chain links TRBV2 with TRBJ2-6; perhaps TRBD1 as D (6 bases). The germline CDR1 and CDR2 sequences are SNHLY and FYNNEI. The ends were cut back, 7 bases at V and 2 bases at J, with 30 bases in the middle. The CDR3 extends over 21 amino acids. CDR3 sequence reads: CASMRHRDTPLWETGANVLTF. As DNA, the CDR3 is TGTGCCAGCATGCGTCATCGGGACACCCCGTTGTGGGAAACTGGGGCCAACGTCCTGACTTTC.

The chain is built from TRBV5-1 and TRBJ2-3; 7 bases align to TRBD2. After removal of 5 bases from V and 0 bases from J, the junction contained 6 bases not matched to a gene. Germline CDR1 reads SGHRS; CDR2 reads YFSETQ. This CDR3 has 15 residues. The CDR3 sequence: CASRSSGSSTDTQYF. The CDR3 DNA follows: TGCGCCAGCAGGTCTAGCGGCTCTAGCACAGATACGCAGTATTTT.

This clone was seen only a few times. V usage is TRBV11-1 and J usage is TRBJ2-3; TRBD2 agrees at 8 bases. This CDR3 contains 16 residues. The V segment lost 1 base and the J segment 2 bases; nucleotides outside the gene matches: 5. Germline values: CDR1 SGHAT, CDR2 FQDESV (reference sequence). Here the CDR3 DNA reads TGTGCCAGCAGCTTAGGGTTAGCGGGGACCACAGATACGCAGTATTTT. Translated, it gives CASSLGLAGTTDTQYF.

This clone was recorded a few times. The chain joins TRBV2 to TRBJ1-1; 7 bases line up with TRBD1. The J segment lost 2 bases and the V segment lost 6 bases, leaving 6 bases of the junction unmatched. This CDR3 has 14 amino acids. Germline V gene data show CDR1 as SNHLY and CDR2 as FYNNEI. CDR3 sequence reads: CASSLRGRNTEAFF. The DNA for the CDR3 is TGTGCCAGCAGCCTCAGGGGGAGAAACACTGAAGCTTTCTTT.

CDR3 sequence (DNA): TGTGCCAGCAGAAAAACACAGGGGACCTACGAGCAGTACTTC. It encodes CASRKTQGTYEQYF. V and J are TRBV28 and TRBJ2-7; 7 bases are shared with TRBD1. Germline V gene lookup returns CDR1 MDHEN and CDR2 SYDVKM. V shed 6 bases and J 2 bases; nucleotides not matched to a gene: 7. This CDR3 comprises 14 residues.

This rearrangement joins TRBV2 to TRBJ1-1; 9 bases fit TRBD1. The CDR3 extends over 15 amino acids. The trim removed 7 bases at V and 6 bases at J, leaving 12 bases unmatched. Germline CDR1 is SNHLY and CDR2 is FYNNEI. The CDR3 loop reads CASIPAGTGLAEAFF. As DNA, the CDR3 is TGTGCCAGCATCCCCGCCGGGACAGGGCTGGCTGAAGCTTTCTTT.

This chain uses TRBV6-6 with TRBJ2-3, with TRBD2 as a possible D gene (6 bases). Germline assignment: CDR1 MNHNY and CDR2 SVGAGI (reference sequence). The length of the CDR3 is 13 residues. Trimming took off 5 bases at V and 4 bases at J, with 10 bases between the two ends. CDR3 DNA sequence: TGTGCCAGCAGTCAACCGGGGGCAGATACGCAGTATTTT. It yields the protein CASSQPGADTQYF.